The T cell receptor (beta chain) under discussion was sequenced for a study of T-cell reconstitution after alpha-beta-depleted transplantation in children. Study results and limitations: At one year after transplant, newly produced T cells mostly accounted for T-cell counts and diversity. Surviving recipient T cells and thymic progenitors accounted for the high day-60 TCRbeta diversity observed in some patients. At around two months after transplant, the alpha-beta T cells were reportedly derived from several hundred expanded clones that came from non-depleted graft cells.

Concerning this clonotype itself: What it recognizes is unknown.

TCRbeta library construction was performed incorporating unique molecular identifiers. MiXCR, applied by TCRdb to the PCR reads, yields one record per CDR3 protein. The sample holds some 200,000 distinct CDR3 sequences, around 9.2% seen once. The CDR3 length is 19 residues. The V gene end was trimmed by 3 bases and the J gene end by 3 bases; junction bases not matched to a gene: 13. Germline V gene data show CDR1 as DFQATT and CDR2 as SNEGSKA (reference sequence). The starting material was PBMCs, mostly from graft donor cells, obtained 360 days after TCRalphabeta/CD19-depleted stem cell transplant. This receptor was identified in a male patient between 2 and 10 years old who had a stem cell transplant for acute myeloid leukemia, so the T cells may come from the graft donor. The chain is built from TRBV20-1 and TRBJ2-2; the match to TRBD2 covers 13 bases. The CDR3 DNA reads TGCAGTGCTAGCGTCGGGACTAGCGGGAAAGCAGGGTACACCGGGGAGCTGTTTTTT. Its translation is CSASVGTSGKAGYTGELFF.